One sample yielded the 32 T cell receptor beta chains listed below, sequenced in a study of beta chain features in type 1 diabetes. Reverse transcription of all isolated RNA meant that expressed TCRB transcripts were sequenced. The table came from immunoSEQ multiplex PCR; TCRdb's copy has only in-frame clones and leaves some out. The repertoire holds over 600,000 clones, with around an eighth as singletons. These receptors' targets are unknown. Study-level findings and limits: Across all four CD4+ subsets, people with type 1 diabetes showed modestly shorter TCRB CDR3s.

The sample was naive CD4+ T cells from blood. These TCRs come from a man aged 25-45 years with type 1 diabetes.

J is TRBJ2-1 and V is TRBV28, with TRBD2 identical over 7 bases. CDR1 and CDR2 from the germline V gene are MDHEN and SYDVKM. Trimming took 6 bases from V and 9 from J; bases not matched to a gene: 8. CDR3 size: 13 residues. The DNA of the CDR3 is TGTGCCAGCAGCTGGGGGGGATTCGGTGAGCAGTTCTTC. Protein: CASSWGGFGEQFF. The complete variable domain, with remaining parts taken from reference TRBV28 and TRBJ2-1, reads DVKVTQSSRYLVKRTGEKVFLECVQDMDHENMFWYRQDPGLGLRLIYFSYDVKMKEKGDIPEGYSVSREKKERFSLILESASTNQTSMYLCASSWGGFGEQFFGPGTRLTVL.

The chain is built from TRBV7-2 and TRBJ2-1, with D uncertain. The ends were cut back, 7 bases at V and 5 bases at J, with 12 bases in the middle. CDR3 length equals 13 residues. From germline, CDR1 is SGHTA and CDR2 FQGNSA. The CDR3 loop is CASTVFGDNEQFF. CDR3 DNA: TGTGCCAGCACCGTTTTTGGGGACAATGAGCAGTTCTTC. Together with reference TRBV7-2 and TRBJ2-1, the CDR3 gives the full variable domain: GAGVSQSPSNKVTEKGKDVELRCDPISGHTALYWYRQSLGQGLEFLIYFQGNSAPDKSGLPSDRFSAERTGGSVSTLTIQRTQQEDSAVYLCASTVFGDNEQFFGPGTRLTVL.

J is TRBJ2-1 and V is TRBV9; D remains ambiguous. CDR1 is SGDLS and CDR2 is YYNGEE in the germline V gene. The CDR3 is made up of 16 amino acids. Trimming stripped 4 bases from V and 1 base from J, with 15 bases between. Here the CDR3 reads CASSPLKGRSYNEQFF. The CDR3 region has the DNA TGTGCCAGCAGCCCCCTCAAAGGCCGGTCCTACAATGAGCAGTTCTTC. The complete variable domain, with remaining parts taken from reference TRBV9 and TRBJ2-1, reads DSGVTQTPKHLITATGQRVTLRCSPRSGDLSVYWYQQSLDQGLQFLIQYYNGEERAKGNILERFSAQQFPDLHSELNLSSLELGDSALYFCASSPLKGRSYNEQFFGPGTRLTVL.

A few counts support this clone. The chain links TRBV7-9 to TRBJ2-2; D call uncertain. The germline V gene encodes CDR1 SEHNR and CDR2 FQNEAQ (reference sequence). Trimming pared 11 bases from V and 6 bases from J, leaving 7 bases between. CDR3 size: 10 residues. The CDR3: CAGHSGELFF. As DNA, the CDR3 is TGTGCCGGGCATTCCGGGGAGCTGTTTTTT.

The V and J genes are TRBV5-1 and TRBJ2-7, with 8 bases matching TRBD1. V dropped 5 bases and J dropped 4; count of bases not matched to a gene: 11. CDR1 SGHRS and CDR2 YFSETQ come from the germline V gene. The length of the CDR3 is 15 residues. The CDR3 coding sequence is TGCGCCAGCAGTCCCGTCGGACAGGGTCCGTACGAGCAGTACTTC. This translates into CASSPVGQGPYEQYF. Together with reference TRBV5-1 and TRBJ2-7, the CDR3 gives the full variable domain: KAGVTQTPRYLIKTRGQQVTLSCSPISGHRSVSWYQQTPGQGLQFLFEYFSETQRNKGNFPGRFSGRQFSNSRSEMNVSTLELGDSALYLCASSPVGQGPYEQYFGPGTRLTVT.

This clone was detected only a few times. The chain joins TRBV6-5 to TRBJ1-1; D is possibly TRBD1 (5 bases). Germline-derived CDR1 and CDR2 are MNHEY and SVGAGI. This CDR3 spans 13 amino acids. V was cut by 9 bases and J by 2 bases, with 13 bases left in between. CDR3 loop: CASQGPSNTEAFF. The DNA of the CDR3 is TGTGCCAGTCAGGGACCAAGTAACACTGAAGCTTTCTTT.

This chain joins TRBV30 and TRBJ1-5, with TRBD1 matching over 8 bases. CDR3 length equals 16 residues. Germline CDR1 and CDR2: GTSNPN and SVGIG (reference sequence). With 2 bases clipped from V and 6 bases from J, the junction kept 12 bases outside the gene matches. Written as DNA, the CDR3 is TGTGCCTGGAGTTTACACCAGGGGGCATTGGGTCAGCCCCAGCATTTT. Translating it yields CAWSLHQGALGQPQHF.

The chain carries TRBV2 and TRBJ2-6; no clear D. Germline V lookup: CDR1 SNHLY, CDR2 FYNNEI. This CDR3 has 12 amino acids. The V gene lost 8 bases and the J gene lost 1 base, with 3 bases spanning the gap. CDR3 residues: CASHSGANVLTF. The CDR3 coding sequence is TGTGCCAGCCATTCTGGGGCCAACGTCCTGACTTTC.

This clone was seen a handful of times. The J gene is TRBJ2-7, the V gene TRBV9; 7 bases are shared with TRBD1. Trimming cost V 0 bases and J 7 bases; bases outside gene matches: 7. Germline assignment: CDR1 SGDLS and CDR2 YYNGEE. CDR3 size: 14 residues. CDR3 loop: CASSVAHRGSEQYF. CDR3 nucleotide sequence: TGTGCCAGCAGCGTAGCGCACAGGGGTAGTGAGCAGTACTTC.

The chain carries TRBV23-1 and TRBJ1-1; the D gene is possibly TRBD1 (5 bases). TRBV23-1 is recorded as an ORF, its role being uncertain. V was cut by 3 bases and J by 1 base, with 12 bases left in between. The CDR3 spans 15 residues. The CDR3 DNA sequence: TGCGCCAGCAGTCAGACGGGACCGACGAACACTGAAGCTTTCTTT. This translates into CASSQTGPTNTEAFF.

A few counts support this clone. This CDR3 is CASSQPRDPQHF. CDR3 coding DNA: TGCGCCAGCAGCCAACCTCGGGACCCCCAGCATTTT. The chain uses TRBV4-3 and TRBJ1-5, with D possibly TRBD1 on 5 matching bases. V shed 2 bases and J shed 10 bases, with 9 bases lying between them. The length of the CDR3 is 12 residues. The germline V gene has CDR1 LGHNA and CDR2 YSLEER.

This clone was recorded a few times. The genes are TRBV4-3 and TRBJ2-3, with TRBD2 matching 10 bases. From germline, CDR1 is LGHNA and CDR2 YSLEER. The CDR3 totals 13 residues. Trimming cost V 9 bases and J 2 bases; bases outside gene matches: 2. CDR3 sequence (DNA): TGCGCCAGTAGCGGGGGGTTCACAGATACGCAGTATTTT. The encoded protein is CASSGGFTDTQYF.

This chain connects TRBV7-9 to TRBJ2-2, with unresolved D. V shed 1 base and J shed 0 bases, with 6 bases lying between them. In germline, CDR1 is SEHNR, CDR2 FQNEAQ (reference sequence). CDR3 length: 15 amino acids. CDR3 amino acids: CASSLEGPNTGELFF. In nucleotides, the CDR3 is TGTGCCAGCAGCTTAGAAGGCCCGAACACCGGGGAGCTGTTTTTT. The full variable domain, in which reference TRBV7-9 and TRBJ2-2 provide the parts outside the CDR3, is DTGVSQNPRHKITKRGQNVTFRCDPISEHNRLYWYRQTLGQGPEFLTYFQNEAQLEKSRLLSDRFSAERPKGSFSTLEIQRTEQGDSAMYLCASSLEGPNTGELFFGEGSRLTVL.

The CDR3 DNA sequence: TGTGCCAGCAGCGGTCCCCGAACCGGGGAGCTGTTTTTT. This codes for CASSGPRTGELFF. The gene calls are TRBV5-4 and TRBJ2-2; D uncertain. The V end was cut by 4 bases, the J end by 5 bases, with 9 bases between. Germline assignment: CDR1 SGHNT and CDR2 YYREEE (reference sequence). The CDR3 runs 13 residues.

This chain's CDR3 is CASSPSISVSYGYTF. CDR3 nucleotide sequence: TGTGCCAGCAGTCCATCCATCAGCGTATCCTATGGCTACACCTTC. The chain employs TRBV6-5 and TRBJ1-2; no firm D call. The CDR3 covers 15 residues. Germline V lookup: CDR1 MNHEY, CDR2 SVGAGI. The V end was cut by 5 bases, the J end by 4 bases, with 17 bases between.

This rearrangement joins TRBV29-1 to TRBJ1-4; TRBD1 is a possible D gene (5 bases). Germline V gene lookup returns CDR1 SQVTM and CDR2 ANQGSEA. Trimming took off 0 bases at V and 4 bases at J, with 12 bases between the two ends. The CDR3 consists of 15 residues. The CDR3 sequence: CSVEDPGRDNEKLFF. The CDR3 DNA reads TGCAGCGTTGAAGATCCCGGCAGGGATAATGAAAAACTGTTTTTT.

The chain's CDR3 is CASSPGQPQFF. The CDR3 nucleotides read TGTGCCAGCAGTCCGGGACAGCCGCAGTTCTTC. The genes are TRBV6-5 and TRBJ2-1; 7 nucleotides agree with TRBD1. J was trimmed by 12 bases and V by 5 bases; bases with no gene match: 4. This CDR3 region has 11 residues. Germline V gene sequence: CDR1 MNHEY, CDR2 SVGAGI.

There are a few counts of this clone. CDR3 in DNA: TGTGCCACCCCCTCGGAGGGTTCTGGCTACACCTTC. This codes for CATPSEGSGYTF. The rearrangement uses TRBV10-3 and TRBJ1-2; unclear D gene. Trimming left V 10 bases short and J 7 bases short, with 16 bases between. Germline V gene data show CDR1 as ENHRY and CDR2 as SYGVKD. CDR3 size: 12 residues.

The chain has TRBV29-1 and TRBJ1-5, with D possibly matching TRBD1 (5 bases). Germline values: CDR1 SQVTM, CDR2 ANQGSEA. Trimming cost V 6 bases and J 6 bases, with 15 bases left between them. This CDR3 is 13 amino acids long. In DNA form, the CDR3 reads TGCAGCGTCGTGGGGGGGATGGGTCAGCCCCAGCATTTT. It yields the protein CSVVGGMGQPQHF.

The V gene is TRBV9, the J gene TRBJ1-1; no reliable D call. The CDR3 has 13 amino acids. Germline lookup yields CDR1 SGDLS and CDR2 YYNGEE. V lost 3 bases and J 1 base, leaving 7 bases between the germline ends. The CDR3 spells CASSASQNTEAFF. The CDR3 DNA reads TGTGCCAGCAGCGCCAGTCAGAACACTGAAGCTTTCTTT.

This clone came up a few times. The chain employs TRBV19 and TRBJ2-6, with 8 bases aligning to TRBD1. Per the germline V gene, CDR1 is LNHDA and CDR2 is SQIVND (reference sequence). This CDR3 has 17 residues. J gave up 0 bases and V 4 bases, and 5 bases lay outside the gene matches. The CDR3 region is CASSRGQVRSGANVLTF. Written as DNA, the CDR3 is TGTGCCAGTAGTAGGGGACAGGTACGCTCTGGGGCCAACGTCCTGACTTTC.

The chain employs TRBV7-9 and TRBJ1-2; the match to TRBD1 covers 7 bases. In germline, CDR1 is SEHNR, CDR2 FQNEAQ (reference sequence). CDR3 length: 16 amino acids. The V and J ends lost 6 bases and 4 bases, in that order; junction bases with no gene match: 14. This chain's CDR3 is CASRGRRTGDFYGYTF. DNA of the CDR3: TGTGCCAGCAGGGGGAGGCGTACAGGGGATTTCTATGGCTACACCTTC.

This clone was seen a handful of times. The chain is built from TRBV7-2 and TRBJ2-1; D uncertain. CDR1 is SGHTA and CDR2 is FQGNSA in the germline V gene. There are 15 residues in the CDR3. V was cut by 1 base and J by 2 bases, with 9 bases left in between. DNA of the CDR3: TGTGCCAGCAGCTTAGAGACACGCACCTACAATGAGCAGTTCTTC. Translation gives CASSLETRTYNEQFF.

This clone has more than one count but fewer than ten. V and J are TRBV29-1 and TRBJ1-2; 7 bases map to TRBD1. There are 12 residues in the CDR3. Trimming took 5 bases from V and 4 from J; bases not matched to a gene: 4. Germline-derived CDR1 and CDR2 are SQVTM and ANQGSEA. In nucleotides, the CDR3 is TGCAGCGTTTACAGGGGTCTCTATGGCTACACCTTC. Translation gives CSVYRGLYGYTF.

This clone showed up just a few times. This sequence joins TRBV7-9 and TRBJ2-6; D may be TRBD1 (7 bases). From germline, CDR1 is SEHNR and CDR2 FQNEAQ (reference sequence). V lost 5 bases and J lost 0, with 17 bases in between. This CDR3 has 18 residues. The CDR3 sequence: CASSIGGTANSGANVLTF. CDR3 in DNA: TGTGCCAGCAGCATAGGAGGGACAGCAAACTCTGGGGCCAACGTCCTGACTTTC.

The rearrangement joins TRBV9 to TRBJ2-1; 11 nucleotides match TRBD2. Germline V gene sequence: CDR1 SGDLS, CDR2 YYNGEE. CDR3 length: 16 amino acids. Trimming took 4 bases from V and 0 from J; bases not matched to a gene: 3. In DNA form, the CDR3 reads TGTGCCAGCAGCCTAGGGACTAGCGGCTCCTACAATGAGCAGTTCTTC. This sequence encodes CASSLGTSGSYNEQFF. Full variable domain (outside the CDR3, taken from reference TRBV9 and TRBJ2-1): DSGVTQTPKHLITATGQRVTLRCSPRSGDLSVYWYQQSLDQGLQFLIQYYNGEERAKGNILERFSAQQFPDLHSELNLSSLELGDSALYFCASSLGTSGSYNEQFFGPGTRLTVL.

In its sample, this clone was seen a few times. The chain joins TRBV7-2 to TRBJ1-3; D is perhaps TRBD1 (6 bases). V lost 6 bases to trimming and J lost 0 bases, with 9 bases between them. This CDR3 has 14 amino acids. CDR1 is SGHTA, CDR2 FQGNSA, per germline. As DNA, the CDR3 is TGTGCCAGCAGGCGGGACACCTCTGGAAACACCATATATTTT. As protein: CASRRDTSGNTIYF. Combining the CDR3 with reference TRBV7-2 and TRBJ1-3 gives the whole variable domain GAGVSQSPSNKVTEKGKDVELRCDPISGHTALYWYRQSLGQGLEFLIYFQGNSAPDKSGLPSDRFSAERTGGSVSTLTIQRTQQEDSAVYLCASRRDTSGNTIYFGEGSWLTVV.

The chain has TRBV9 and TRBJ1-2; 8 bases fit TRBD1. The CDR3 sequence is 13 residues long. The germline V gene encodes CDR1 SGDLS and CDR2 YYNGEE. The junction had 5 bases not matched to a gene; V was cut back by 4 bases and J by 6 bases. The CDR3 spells CASSSGQGDGYTF. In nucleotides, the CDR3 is TGTGCCAGCAGCTCCGGACAGGGTGATGGCTACACCTTC.

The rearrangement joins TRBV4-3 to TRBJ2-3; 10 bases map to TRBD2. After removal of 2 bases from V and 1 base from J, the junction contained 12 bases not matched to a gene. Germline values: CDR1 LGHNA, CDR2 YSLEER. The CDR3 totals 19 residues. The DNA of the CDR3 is TGCGCCAGCAGCCAATCAGGCAGCGGGGGGGCCGGAGGCACAGATACGCAGTATTTT. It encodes CASSQSGSGGAGGTDTQYF.

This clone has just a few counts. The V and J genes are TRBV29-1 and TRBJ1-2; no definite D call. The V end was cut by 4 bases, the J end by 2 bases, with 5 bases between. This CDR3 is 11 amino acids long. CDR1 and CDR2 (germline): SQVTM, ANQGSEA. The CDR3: CSVVDNYGYTF. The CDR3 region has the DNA TGCAGCGTTGTGGACAACTATGGCTACACCTTC.

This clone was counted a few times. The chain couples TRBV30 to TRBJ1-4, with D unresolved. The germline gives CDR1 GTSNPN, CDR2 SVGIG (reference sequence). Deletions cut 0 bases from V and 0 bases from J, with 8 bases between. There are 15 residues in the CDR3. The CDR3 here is CAWSVFGTTNEKLFF. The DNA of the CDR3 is TGTGCCTGGAGTGTATTTGGGACAACTAATGAAAAACTGTTTTTT.

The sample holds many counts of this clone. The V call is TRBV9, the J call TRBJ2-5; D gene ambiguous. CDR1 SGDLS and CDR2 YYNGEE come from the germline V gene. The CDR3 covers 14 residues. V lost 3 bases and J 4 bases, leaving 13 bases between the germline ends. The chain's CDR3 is CASSAASFGETQYF. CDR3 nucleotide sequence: TGTGCCAGCAGCGCGGCCAGCTTTGGAGAGACCCAGTACTTC.